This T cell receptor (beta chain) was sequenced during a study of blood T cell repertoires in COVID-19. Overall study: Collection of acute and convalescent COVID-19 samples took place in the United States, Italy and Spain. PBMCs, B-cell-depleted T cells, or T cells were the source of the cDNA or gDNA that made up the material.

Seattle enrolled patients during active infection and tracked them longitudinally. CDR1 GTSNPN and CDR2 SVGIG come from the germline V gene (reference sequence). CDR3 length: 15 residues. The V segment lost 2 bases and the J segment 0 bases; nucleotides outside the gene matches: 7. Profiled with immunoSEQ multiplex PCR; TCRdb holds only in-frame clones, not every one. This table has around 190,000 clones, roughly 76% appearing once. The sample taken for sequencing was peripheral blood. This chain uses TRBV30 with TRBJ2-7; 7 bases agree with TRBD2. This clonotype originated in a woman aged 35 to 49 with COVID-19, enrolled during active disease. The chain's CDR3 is CAWSWGGTFSYEQYF. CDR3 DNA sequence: TGTGCCTGGAGTTGGGGGGGAACATTCTCCTACGAGCAGTACTTC.